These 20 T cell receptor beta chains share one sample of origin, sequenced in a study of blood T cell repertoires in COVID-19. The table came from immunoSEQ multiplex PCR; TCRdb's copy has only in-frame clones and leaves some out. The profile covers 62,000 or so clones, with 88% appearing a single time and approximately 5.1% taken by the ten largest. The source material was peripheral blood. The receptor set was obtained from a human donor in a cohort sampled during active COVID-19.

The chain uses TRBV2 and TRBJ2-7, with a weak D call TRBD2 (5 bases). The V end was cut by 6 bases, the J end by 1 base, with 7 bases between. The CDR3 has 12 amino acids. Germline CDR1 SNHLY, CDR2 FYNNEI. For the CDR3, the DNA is TGTGCCAGCAGGAGGGAGTCCTACGAGCAGTACTTC. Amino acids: CASRRESYEQYF.

The CDR3: CASKRTDNQPQHF. The CDR3 DNA reads TGTGCCAGTAAGCGGACAGACAATCAGCCCCAGCATTTT. The chain links TRBV19 to TRBJ1-5, with D maybe TRBD1 (6 bases). V dropped 7 bases and J dropped 3 bases, with 10 bases sitting between them. Germline-derived CDR1 and CDR2 are LNHDA and SQIVND (reference sequence). This CDR3 is built from 13 residues.

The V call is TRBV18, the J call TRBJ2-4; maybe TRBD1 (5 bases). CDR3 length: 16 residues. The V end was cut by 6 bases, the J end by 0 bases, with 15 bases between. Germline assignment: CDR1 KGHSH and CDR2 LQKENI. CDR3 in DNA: TGTGCCAGCTCGGACCGGGCCAGGGCAGCCAAAAACATTCAGTACTTC. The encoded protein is CASSDRARAAKNIQYF.

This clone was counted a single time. The CDR3 nucleotides read TGTGCCAGCAGTTCCCAGGTGGCAGGGCAAGGAAAGTATGGCTACACCTTC. Encoded protein: CASSSQVAGQGKYGYTF. V gene TRBV28 combines with J gene TRBJ1-2; D might be TRBD1 (5 bases). Germline V CDR1 and CDR2: MDHEN, SYDVKM. This CDR3 spans 17 amino acids. V was trimmed by 4 bases and J by 5 bases, leaving 23 bases between them.

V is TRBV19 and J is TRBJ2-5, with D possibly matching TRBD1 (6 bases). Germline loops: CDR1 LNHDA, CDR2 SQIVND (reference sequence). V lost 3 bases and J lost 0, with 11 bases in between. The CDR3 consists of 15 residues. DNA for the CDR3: TGTGCCAGTAGTATCGTCCAGGGGAACCAAGAGACCCAGTACTTC. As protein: CASSIVQGNQETQYF. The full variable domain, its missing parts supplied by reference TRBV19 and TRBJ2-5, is DGGITQSPKYLFRKEGQNVTLSCEQNLNHDAMYWYRQDPGQGLRLIYYSQIVNDFQKGDIAEGYSVSREKKESFPLTVTSAQKNPTAFYLCASSIVQGNQETQYFGPGTRLLVL.

CDR3 coding DNA: TGTGCCACAAGGATGGGGGCCACAGATACGCAGTATTTT. This gives the protein CATRMGATDTQYF. The chain recombines TRBV7-8 with TRBJ2-3; weak D call: TRBD1 (6 bases). V was shortened by 10 bases and J by 2 bases, with 13 bases between the two germline ends. The CDR3 sequence is 13 residues long. Germline assignment: CDR1 SGHVS and CDR2 FQNEAQ.

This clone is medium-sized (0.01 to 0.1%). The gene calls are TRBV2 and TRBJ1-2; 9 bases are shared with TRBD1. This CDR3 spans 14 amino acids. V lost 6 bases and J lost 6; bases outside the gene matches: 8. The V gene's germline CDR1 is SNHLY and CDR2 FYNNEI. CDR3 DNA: TGTGCCAGCAGCCTGGGACAGGGTGAGAATGGCTACACCTTC. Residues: CASSLGQGENGYTF.

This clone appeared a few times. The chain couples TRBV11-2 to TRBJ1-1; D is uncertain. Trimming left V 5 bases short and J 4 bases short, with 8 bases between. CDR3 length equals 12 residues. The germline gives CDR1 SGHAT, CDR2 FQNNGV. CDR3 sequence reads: CASSEGFTEAFF. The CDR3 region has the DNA TGTGCCAGCAGCGAGGGTTTCACTGAAGCTTTCTTT.

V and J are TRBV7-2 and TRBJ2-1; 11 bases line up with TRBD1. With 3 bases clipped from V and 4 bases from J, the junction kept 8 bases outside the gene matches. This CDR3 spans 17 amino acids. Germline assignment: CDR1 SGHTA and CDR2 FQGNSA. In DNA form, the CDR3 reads TGTGCCAGCAGCTTCAGGGGGCGGGACAGGGGGTACAATGAGCAGTTCTTC. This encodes CASSFRGRDRGYNEQFF. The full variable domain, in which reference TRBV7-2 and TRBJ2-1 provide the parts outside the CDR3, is GAGVSQSPSNKVTEKGKDVELRCDPISGHTALYWYRQSLGQGLEFLIYFQGNSAPDKSGLPSDRFSAERTGGSVSTLTIQRTQQEDSAVYLCASSFRGRDRGYNEQFFGPGTRLTVL.

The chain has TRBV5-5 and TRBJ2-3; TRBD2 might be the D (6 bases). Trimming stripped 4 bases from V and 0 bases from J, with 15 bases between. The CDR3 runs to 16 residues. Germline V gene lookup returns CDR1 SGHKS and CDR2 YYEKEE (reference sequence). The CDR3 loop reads CASSRVSTRSTDTQYF. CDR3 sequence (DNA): TGTGCCAGCAGCCGCGTTTCGACTAGAAGCACAGATACGCAGTATTTT.

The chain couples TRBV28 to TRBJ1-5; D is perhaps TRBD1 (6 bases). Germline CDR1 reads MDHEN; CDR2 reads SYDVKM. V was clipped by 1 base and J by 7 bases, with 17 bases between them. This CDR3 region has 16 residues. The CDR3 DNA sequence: TGTGCCAGCAGTTTATTCGGCAGGGGTTGGTCACAGCCCCAGCATTTT. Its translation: CASSLFGRGWSQPQHF.

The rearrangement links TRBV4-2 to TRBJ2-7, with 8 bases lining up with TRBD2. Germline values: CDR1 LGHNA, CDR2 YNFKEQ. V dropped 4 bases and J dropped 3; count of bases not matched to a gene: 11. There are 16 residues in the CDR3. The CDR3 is CASSPRGASGLYEQYF. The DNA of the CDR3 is TGTGCCAGCAGCCCCCGGGGCGCTAGCGGGCTCTACGAGCAGTACTTC.

CDR3 region: CASLTGDPGTEAFF. The CDR3 DNA follows: TGTGCCAGTCTGACAGGGGACCCCGGCACTGAAGCTTTCTTT. The chain has TRBV19 and TRBJ1-1, with 8 bases identical to TRBD1. V was clipped by 8 bases and J by 4 bases; unmatched bases: 9. Germline V gene lookup returns CDR1 LNHDA and CDR2 SQIVND (reference sequence). This CDR3 is 14 amino acids long.

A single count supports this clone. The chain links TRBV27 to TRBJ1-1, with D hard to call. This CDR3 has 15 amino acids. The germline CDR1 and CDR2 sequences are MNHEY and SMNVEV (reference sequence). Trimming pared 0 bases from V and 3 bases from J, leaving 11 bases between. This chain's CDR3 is CASSLSRVRDTEAFF. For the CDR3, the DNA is TGTGCCAGCAGTTTATCGAGGGTGAGGGACACTGAAGCTTTCTTT.

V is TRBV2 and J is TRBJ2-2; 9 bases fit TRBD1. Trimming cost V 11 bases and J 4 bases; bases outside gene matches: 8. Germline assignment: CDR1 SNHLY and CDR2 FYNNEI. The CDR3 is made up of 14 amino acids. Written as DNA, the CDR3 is TGTGCCTCCACCGGGACAGGGCCCACCGGGGAGCTGTTTTTT. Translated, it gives CASTGTGPTGELFF.

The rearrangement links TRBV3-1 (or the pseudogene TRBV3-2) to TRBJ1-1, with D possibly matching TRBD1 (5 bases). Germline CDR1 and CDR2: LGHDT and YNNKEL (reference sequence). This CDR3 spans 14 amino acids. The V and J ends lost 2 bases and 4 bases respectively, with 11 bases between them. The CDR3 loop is CASSQQGGSTEAFF. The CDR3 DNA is TGTGCCAGCAGCCAACAGGGCGGATCCACTGAAGCTTTCTTT.

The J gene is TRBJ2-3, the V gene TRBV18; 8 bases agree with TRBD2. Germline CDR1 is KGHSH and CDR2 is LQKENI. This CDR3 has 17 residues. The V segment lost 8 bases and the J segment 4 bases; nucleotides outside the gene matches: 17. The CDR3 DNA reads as TGTGCCAGCCTACGGGGACTAGGGGGAGAGGGCCCAGATACGCAGTATTTT. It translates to CASLRGLGGEGPDTQYF.

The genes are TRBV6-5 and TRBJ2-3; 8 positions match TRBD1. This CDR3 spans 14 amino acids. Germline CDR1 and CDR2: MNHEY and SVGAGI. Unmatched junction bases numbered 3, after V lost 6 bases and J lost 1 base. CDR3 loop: CASRRTGRTDTQYF. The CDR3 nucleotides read TGTGCCAGCAGACGGACAGGGCGCACAGATACGCAGTATTTT.

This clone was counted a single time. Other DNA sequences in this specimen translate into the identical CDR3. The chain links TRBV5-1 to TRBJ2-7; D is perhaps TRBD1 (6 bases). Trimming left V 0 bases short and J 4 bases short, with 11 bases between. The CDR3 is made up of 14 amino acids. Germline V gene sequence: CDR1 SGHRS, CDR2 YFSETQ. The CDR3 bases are TGCGCCAGCAGCTTGGCCAGGGGTAGTTACGAGCAGTACTTC. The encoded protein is CASSLARGSYEQYF.

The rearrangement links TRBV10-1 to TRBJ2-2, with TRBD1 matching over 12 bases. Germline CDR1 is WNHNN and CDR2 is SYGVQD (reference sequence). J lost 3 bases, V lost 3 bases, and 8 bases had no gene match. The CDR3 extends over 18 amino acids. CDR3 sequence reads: CASSDGTGGAYDTGELFF. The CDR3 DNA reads TGCGCCAGCAGTGATGGGACAGGGGGCGCTTACGACACCGGGGAGCTGTTTTTT.